The T cell receptor beta chain described here comes from a study of identical twins. Findings and limits, study-wide: Insertion counts were lower in abundant cord blood beta clonotypes, a trend that memory repertoires did not show. Cross-sectional statistics underpinned the conclusions; the same donors were not followed. With monozygotic twins, out-of-frame TCR alpha sharing exceeded what models estimated.

TCRdb called the 5' RACE reads again in MiXCR, with one record for every CDR3 protein. This table holds nearly 900,000 distinct CDR3 sequences, about 12% found once. CDR1 is SEHNR and CDR2 is FQNEAQ in the germline V gene (reference sequence). Between the trimmed V and J ends, which lost 4 bases and 1 base, there was a span of 10 bases. The CDR3 consists of 14 residues. This clonotype has only a few counts. Its target is unknown. The data also belong to a second study, concerning yellow fever vaccine responses in identical twins.

This rearrangement joins TRBV7-9 to TRBJ1-1; possibly TRBD1 for D (6 bases). This clonotype was sampled from a young woman in good health. Sequencing was done on a sample of PBMCs. Here the CDR3 reads CASSYQDRNTEAFF. CDR3 in DNA: TGTGCCAGCAGCTACCAGGACAGGAACACTGAAGCTTTCTTT.